This TCR beta chain comes out of a study of regulatory T cells in long-lasting Graves disease. The study, taken as a whole, reports: Persistent cases favored TRBV28, TRBJ1-2 and TRBJ2-5.

From germline, CDR1 is LNHDA and CDR2 SQIVND (reference sequence). Trimming took off 5 bases at V and 4 bases at J, with 21 bases between the two ends. The CDR3 spans 16 residues. This sample's time point: newly diagnosed GD, antithyroid drugs for less than 3 months. PBMC RNA was the source of the TCR library. With iRepertoire HTBI primers and Arm-PCR of CDR3 regions, TCR beta libraries were built. Using its own MiXCR run on the multiplex PCR reads, TCRdb lists one record per CDR3 protein. Of 380,000 or so distinct CDR3 sequences in the sample, 16% are singletons; the top ten hold around 21%. Details on this clonotype: Antigen: not known.

The sample was also linked to a second study, of T cells in Graves' hyperthyroidism and ophthalmopathy. According to that study: Clinical symptoms, serum thyroxine and TRAb, thyroid ultrasound and orbital computed tomography were used for the diagnoses. The HTBI primer set served for first-round RT-PCR of the TCR CDR3. Through a model of 13 V-J features, ophthalmopathy was separated from stable hyperthyroidism.

The receptor comes from a woman younger than 35 with Graves disease. V and J are TRBV19 and TRBJ2-7; D could derive from TRBD1 or TRBD2 (5 bases each). The sample consisted of peripheral blood mononuclear cells (PBMCs), taken at new diagnosis, from a patient treated with antithyroid drugs. In DNA, the CDR3 is TGTGCCAGTAGTTCCTACGGGACGGAAACGGTGTACGAGCAGTACTTC. It codes for CASSSYGTETVYEQYF.